Following are 23 T cell receptor beta chains from one sample sequenced in a study of cytomegalovirus exposure and HLA in healthy donors. The study ran its PCR with 60 Vbeta and 13 Jbeta primers. The protocol was immunoSEQ multiplex PCR, while the TCRdb copy is restricted to in-frame clones and leaves out a portion. The table lists approximately 170,000 clones, over 70% of them singletons. The sample consisted of PBMCs. The receptor source for this set is a woman in her 40s in good health and CMV-seropositive.

CDR3 bases: TGTGCCAGCAGCTTACTAAGTACAGGGGACTACTATGGCTACACCTTC. It translates to CASSLLSTGDYYGYTF. The chain links TRBV11-3 to TRBJ1-2; the match to TRBD1 covers 7 bases. V lost 2 bases and J lost 3; bases outside the gene matches: 9. There are 16 residues in the CDR3. Germline CDR1 and CDR2: SGHNT and YENEEA.

The chain is built from TRBV19 and TRBJ2-7; D is perhaps TRBD2 (5 bases). V was trimmed by 7 bases and J by 1 base, leaving 14 bases between them. The CDR3 has 14 residues. Germline CDR1 reads LNHDA; CDR2 reads SQIVND (reference sequence). As DNA, the CDR3 is TGTGCCAGTACTCCGAGGGTGGGTTCCTACGAGCAGTACTTC. Its translation is CASTPRVGSYEQYF. The entire variable domain, with the rest obtained from reference TRBV19 and TRBJ2-7, is as follows: DGGITQSPKYLFRKEGQNVTLSCEQNLNHDAMYWYRQDPGQGLRLIYYSQIVNDFQKGDIAEGYSVSREKKESFPLTVTSAQKNPTAFYLCASTPRVGSYEQYFGPGTRLTVT.

The V gene is TRBV4-3, the J gene TRBJ2-7, with 11 bases matching TRBD2. CDR1 is LGHNA and CDR2 is YSLEER in the germline V gene. The CDR3 spans 17 residues. V lost 4 bases and J lost 0; bases outside the gene matches: 8. The CDR3 protein is CASSRTDSGGGSYEQYF. The CDR3 DNA follows: TGCGCCAGCAGCCGAACAGATAGCGGGGGGGGCTCCTACGAGCAGTACTTC.

This chain joins TRBV28 and TRBJ2-5, with 9 bases aligning to TRBD1. The germline V gene has CDR1 MDHEN and CDR2 SYDVKM. The CDR3 covers 17 residues. The V and J ends lost 8 bases and 5 bases, in that order; junction bases with no gene match: 18. Written as DNA, the CDR3 is TGTGCCAGCGCGACGCCTTATAGGGGACAGGGTACCGAGACCCAGTACTTC. Its protein product is CASATPYRGQGTETQYF.

J is TRBJ1-2 and V is TRBV27; TRBD1 is a possible D gene (5 bases). The CDR3 runs 14 residues. Trimming removed 6 bases at V and 2 bases at J, with 13 bases between. Germline CDR1 and CDR2: MNHEY and SMNVEV (reference sequence). The CDR3 loop is CASRAGFRNYGYTF. CDR3 coding DNA: TGTGCCAGCAGGGCAGGGTTTCGGAACTATGGCTACACCTTC.

This chain links TRBV5-1 with TRBJ1-4; no reliable D call. V shed 4 bases and J shed 5 bases, with 9 bases lying between them. This CDR3 contains 13 residues. The germline gives CDR1 SGHRS, CDR2 YFSETQ. The CDR3 reads CASSGSLNEKLFF. The CDR3 DNA sequence: TGCGCCAGCAGCGGGAGCCTCAATGAAAAACTGTTTTTT.

J is TRBJ1-6 and V is TRBV6-5, with unresolved D. Germline V gene data show CDR1 as MNHEY and CDR2 as SVGAGI. The CDR3 consists of 15 residues. The V gene lost 2 bases and the J gene lost 1 base, with 6 bases spanning the gap. CDR3 in amino acids: CASSYEVSYNSPLHF. The CDR3 DNA sequence: TGTGCCAGCAGTTACGAGGTTTCCTATAATTCACCCCTCCACTTT.

This chain connects TRBV19 to TRBJ2-3, with D possibly TRBD2 on 7 matching bases. Trimming took off 8 bases at V and 6 bases at J, with 21 bases between the two ends. The CDR3 runs 15 residues. The germline V gene encodes CDR1 LNHDA and CDR2 SQIVND (reference sequence). This CDR3 is CASRRGGVGADTQYF. The DNA of the CDR3 is TGTGCCAGTCGAAGGGGGGGCGTCGGAGCCGATACGCAGTATTTT.

V is TRBV4-1 and J is TRBJ2-5; a weak D match, TRBD1 (5 bases). With 4 bases removed from V and 5 bases from J, the gap between germline ends came to 11 bases. Germline CDR1 MGHRA, CDR2 YSYEKL. The CDR3 length is 13 residues. This CDR3 is CASSRGIIETQYF. Here the CDR3 DNA reads TGCGCCAGCAGCCGGGGCATCATTGAGACCCAGTACTTC.

Turning to this clone: The same CDR3 is also encoded by other DNA sequences in this sample. This rearrangement joins TRBV28 to TRBJ1-2; D is perhaps TRBD1 (6 bases). This CDR3 is 13 amino acids long. CDR1 and CDR2 from the germline V gene are MDHEN and SYDVKM. Trimming removed 5 bases at V and 8 bases at J, with 15 bases between. The CDR3 bases are TGTGCCAGCAGTAGGGTACAGGGTCGCGGCTACACCTTC. Its protein product is CASSRVQGRGYTF.

This chain links TRBV2 with TRBJ2-7; a weak D match, TRBD1 (5 bases). In germline, CDR1 is SNHLY, CDR2 FYNNEI. The CDR3 loop spans 12 amino acids. The V end was cut by 6 bases, the J end by 2 bases, with 8 bases between. The CDR3 loop is CASSPRAYEQYF. The CDR3, as DNA: TGTGCCAGCAGCCCCAGGGCCTACGAGCAGTACTTC.

The V gene is TRBV6-5, the J gene TRBJ1-2; no firm D call. The CDR3 runs 12 residues. CDR1 is MNHEY and CDR2 is SVGAGI in the germline V gene. Trimming cost V 2 bases and J 7 bases, with 8 bases left between them. The CDR3 here is CASSYEGSGYTF. Written as DNA, the CDR3 is TGTGCCAGCAGTTACGAAGGGAGTGGCTACACCTTC.

The chain is built from TRBV7-9 and TRBJ2-6; 9 bases fit TRBD1. The germline V gene has CDR1 SEHNR and CDR2 FQNEAQ (reference sequence). V was clipped by 1 base and J by 1 base; unmatched bases: 2. This CDR3 comprises 17 residues. CDR3 sequence (DNA): TGTGCCAGCAGCTTAGGGACAGGGGTATCTGGGGCCAACGTCCTGACTTTC. Its translation: CASSLGTGVSGANVLTF.

CDR3 DNA: TGTGCCAGCAGTCCCTGGACAGCAACTAATGAAAAACTGTTTTTT. Translation gives CASSPWTATNEKLFF. The chain links TRBV27 to TRBJ1-4, with a weak D call TRBD1 (6 bases). This CDR3 has 15 amino acids. V dropped 5 bases and J dropped 0 bases, with 10 bases sitting between them. Germline CDR1 MNHEY, CDR2 SMNVEV (reference sequence).

The V and J genes are TRBV27 and TRBJ1-6, with D perhaps matching TRBD1 (6 bases). The germline V gene has CDR1 MNHEY and CDR2 SMNVEV (reference sequence). V lost 6 bases to trimming and J lost 9 bases, with 24 bases between them. The CDR3 spans 17 residues. The CDR3 nucleotides are TGTGCCAGCAGCCATACCCCCGAGACAGGAGTTCTTTCACCCCTCCACTTT. Its protein product is CASSHTPETGVLSPLHF.

The rearrangement joins TRBV27 to TRBJ2-3, with a weak D call TRBD2 (5 bases). The CDR3 has 14 residues. CDR1 and CDR2 from the germline V gene are MNHEY and SMNVEV (reference sequence). Trimming removed 3 bases at V and 1 base at J, with 8 bases between. The CDR3 coding sequence is TGTGCCAGCAGTTTTCTCGGGGGCACAGATACGCAGTATTTT. Translated, it gives CASSFLGGTDTQYF.

The chain couples TRBV28 to TRBJ2-4; D possibly corresponds to TRBD2 (6 bases). Between the trimmed V and J ends, which lost 4 bases and 0 bases, there was a span of 13 bases. Germline V CDR1 and CDR2: MDHEN, SYDVKM. The CDR3 loop spans 16 amino acids. CDR3 coding DNA: TGTGCCAGCAGTTACCTCGGGGGAGTAGCCAAAAACATTCAGTACTTC. This translates into CASSYLGGVAKNIQYF.

This clone has a handful of counts. Compared with germline, one end of the junction differs, possibly owing to a read error. The V and J genes are TRBV30 and TRBJ2-6; a possible D gene is TRBD1 (5 bases). Germline V CDR1 and CDR2: GTSNPN, SVGIG (reference sequence). There are 15 residues in the CDR3. The CDR3 loop is CALGKGFSGANGLTF. CDR3 sequence (DNA): TGTGCCCTCGGCAAGGGCTTCTCTGGGGCCAACGGCCTGACTTTC. The variable domain in full, with the rest retrieved from reference TRBV30 and TRBJ2-6, is SQTIHQWPATLVQPVGSPLSLECTVEGTSNPNLYWYRQAAGRGLQLLFYSVGIGQISSEVPQNLSASRPQDRQFILSSKKLLLSDSGFYLCALGKGFSGANGLTFGAGSRLTVL.

The rearrangement uses TRBV30 and TRBJ1-4, with 7 positions matching TRBD1. The CDR3 covers 13 residues. Germline CDR1 reads GTSNPN; CDR2 reads SVGIG (reference sequence). Trimming at V came to 3 bases and at J to 8 bases, leaving 6 bases not matched to a gene. The CDR3 is CAWRSTGIEKLFF. DNA of the CDR3: TGTGCCTGGAGATCGACAGGGATAGAAAAACTGTTTTTT. The full variable domain, rest sourced from reference TRBV30 and TRBJ1-4, is SQTIHQWPATLVQPVGSPLSLECTVEGTSNPNLYWYRQAAGRGLQLLFYSVGIGQISSEVPQNLSASRPQDRQFILSSKKLLLSDSGFYLCAWRSTGIEKLFFGSGTQLSVL.

In this sample, this clone turned up a few times. The rearrangement links TRBV2 to TRBJ2-5, with TRBD2 matching 8 bases. There are 18 residues in the CDR3. Germline assignment: CDR1 SNHLY and CDR2 FYNNEI. The J segment lost 4 bases and the V segment lost 3 bases, leaving 16 bases of the junction unmatched. The CDR3 spells CASSDRGLARGERETQYF. The CDR3 bases are TGTGCCAGCAGTGATCGAGGACTAGCAAGGGGGGAAAGAGAGACCCAGTACTTC.

The chain carries TRBV5-1 and TRBJ2-3; 8 positions agree with TRBD1. J was trimmed by 8 bases and V by 4 bases; bases with no gene match: 6. The length of the CDR3 is 13 residues. The germline gives CDR1 SGHRS, CDR2 YFSETQ. The CDR3 loop is CASSLQGDGTQYF. CDR3 nucleotides: TGCGCCAGCAGCCTACAGGGGGACGGTACGCAGTATTTT.

This sequence joins TRBV6-5 and TRBJ2-7; the D gene is possibly TRBD1 (5 bases). Germline CDR1 MNHEY, CDR2 SVGAGI. V lost 4 bases and J lost 4, with 17 bases in between. This CDR3 spans 15 amino acids. The DNA of the CDR3 is TGTGCCAGCAGTTCGCAGTTAGGGGCGGCATACGAGCAGTACTTC. Its protein is CASSSQLGAAYEQYF.

J is TRBJ2-7 and V is TRBV6-6; TRBD1 matches 11 bases. The germline V gene encodes CDR1 MNHNY and CDR2 SVGAGI (reference sequence). The CDR3 spans 16 residues. The junction had 12 bases not matched to a gene; V was cut back by 4 bases and J by 7 bases. The chain's CDR3 is CASSSGQGGTSGEQYF. As DNA, the CDR3 is TGTGCCAGCAGTTCGGGACAGGGGGGAACGTCGGGAGAGCAGTACTTC.